This T cell receptor (beta chain) was observed in a study of PD-L1 blockade in urothelial cancer. Time point reported: peripheral blood 6 weeks after treatment start. Looked up from germline, CDR1 is MGHRA and CDR2 is YSYEKL. The CDR3 contains 15 residues. V was pared by 3 bases and J by 3 bases, with 14 bases between. Only in-frame clones appear in the TCRdb table, and some are missing; sequencing was by immunoSEQ multiplex PCR. The data hold tens of thousands of clones, with about nine tenths observed a single time. Sample: PBMCs, taken around atezolizumab (anti-PD-L1) treatment. The chain employs TRBV4-1 and TRBJ1-2; D perhaps matches TRBD1 (5 bases). The TCR originated in a man in his fifties or sixties with urothelial cancer. CDR3 amino acids: CASSHGQGLDYGYTF. The CDR3 region has the DNA TGCGCCAGCAGCCACGGCCAGGGCTTGGACTATGGCTACACCTTC.